This T cell receptor (beta chain) derives from a study of CD8 T cells in Susac syndrome. This CDR3 comprises 13 residues. Trimming cost V 5 bases and J 7 bases, with 15 bases left between them. CDR1 and CDR2 from the germline V gene are GTSNPN and SVGIG (reference sequence). Random hexamers were used to reverse transcribe an amount of about 0.45 to 1 ug RNA. TCRdb re-called the immunoSEQ multiplex PCR reads with MiXCR, one entry per CDR3 protein. The table records 150,000 to 200,000 distinct CDR3 sequences, roughly 95% of them present only once. The sequenced material came from CD4+ T cells from PBMCs. The receptor was derived from a human donor with multiple sclerosis. V is TRBV30 and J is TRBJ1-3; TRBD1 might be the D (6 bases). CDR3 region: CAWGQLFMNTIYF. The DNA for the CDR3 is TGTGCCTGGGGACAGCTATTTATGAACACCATATATTTT.